This record covers a single T cell receptor (beta chain). This clonotype was counted a few times. The specificity of this receptor is unknown. Base quality data are lacking; no much larger clone is found one base away. TCR cDNA was made using 5'RACE template switching, a step that added a universal primer site and unique molecular identifiers. Priming for cDNA synthesis came from both the TCR alpha and TCR beta constant segments. Two PCR steps were used to amplify libraries, with sample barcodes and sequencing adapters being added in the second step. Sequencing of libraries was performed on Illumina HiSeq 2500 (2x100 bp) or NovaSeq (2x150 bp). As for the original processing: MIGEC handled demultiplexing of reads and collapsing into UMI consensus sequences, while MiXCR performed V(D)J alignment. Using edgeR on replicate PBMC samples, clonotypes were called vaccine-responding if FDR was below 0.01 and the log2 fold change was above 5 up to day 15. CD4 or CD8 identity was assigned to each bulk clonotype according to whether the clonotype was present at higher abundance in the sequenced CD4 repertoire or the sequenced CD8 repertoire. The public reads were reanalyzed by TCRdb: fastp trimming at Q25, MiXCR alignment, in-frame beta chains only. When rows share a CDR3 protein, they turn into one entry using the most common DNA and genes. What appears here as the V and J calls and clone size reflects TCRdb's work, not the paper's. The sample yields about 500,000 distinct CDR3 sequences; around a sixth were counted once. Together, the top ten hold 17% of the sample.

Looking up the germline V gene yields CDR1 SQVTM and CDR2 ANQGSEA. V and J are truncated by 6 bases and 2 bases respectively, leaving an intervening sequence of 10 bases. The CDR3, cysteine through phenylalanine, is 12 amino acids long. Of all the DNA, just the CDR3 is kept, 36 bases in frame from base 1. This sample was included in a study of T cells after yellow fever vaccination (dated by TCRdb to between 2017 and 2020). Describing the broader study: The SMART-Seq v4 Ultra Low Input RNA kit was used to prepare libraries from fractions with low cell numbers. Two healthy male donors, one aged 18 to 29 and one aged 30 to 40 years, made up the cohort. To follow T-cell clones before and after primary and booster YFV17D yellow fever vaccination, bulk TCR alpha and beta repertoires were sequenced over time. Blood samples were taken at several timepoints before and after primary and secondary immunization, and bulk PBMC replicates and cell subsets were isolated. The research as a whole found: After the booster, most of the clones that had expanded following primary vaccination were detected again (approximately 95% of CD4 and around 90% of CD8), which suggests that memory was broadly maintained. Compared with the primary T-cell response, the secondary T-cell response was weaker but faster, peaking on day 5 rather than day 15. The study included only a couple of donors, which limits how far the findings can be generalized. A small share of clonotypes occurred in both CD4 and CD8 compartments, likely arising from convergent recombination. Computational filtering was needed because FACS-sorted repertoires could contain abundant contaminating clonotypes from the bulk population.

Interpreted using the paper, the treatment or condition label stands for: live attenuated yellow fever vaccine strain. At every blood-draw timepoint, two biological replicates of bulk PBMCs were collected. A standard Ficoll-Paque protocol was used to isolate PBMCs from peripheral blood. TriZol was used to extract RNA from bulk PBMCs, from CD4 and CD8 fractions, and from dextramer-positive and dextramer-negative fractions. The sample consisted of PBMCs, taken about 5 days after the first yellow fever vaccination. This sequence uses TRBV29-1 and TRBJ1-2; the D gene lacks a confident call. The TCR was taken from a man younger than 35 who received the YFV17D yellow fever vaccine. The DNA is as follows: TGCAGCGTCGTGCTGGGAAACTATGGCTACACCTTC. Its coded protein is CSVVLGNYGYTF.